Listed here is a single T cell receptor beta chain. Its antigen is unknown. No much larger clonotype is one base removed from it; base qualities were not supplied. This entry is derived from a study of blood T cell repertoires in COVID-19 (dated by TCRdb to between 2020 and 2021). Background on the whole study: Collaborator samples came from the United States, Italy and Spain and covered acute and convalescent phases of COVID-19. Sample metadata almost always included a de-identified subject ID, COVID-19 status, age in years and sex. The samples were drawn from two sources: the first 160 participants of the ongoing ImmuneRACE study, and 1,254 subjects contributed by 6 global collaborators. The repertoires were released in a freely available public database meant as a resource for research on the immune response to SARS-CoV-2. Where HLA class I and class II types were available, the types were taken from metadata supplied by the sample provider, not from assay-based typing. The dataset comprised deeply sampled blood TCRbeta repertoires from subjects exposed to, actively infected with, or recovered from COVID-19. The prospective study material was composed of cDNA or gDNA derived from T cells, B-cell-depleted T cells, or PBMCs. General study outcomes and caveats: The amount of clinical and demographic metadata varied by source and participant and was provided uncurated.

The collaborating institutions used their own protocols to collect whole blood in K2EDTA tubes. For TCRbeta analysis, collaborator samples were shipped as frozen whole blood, as isolated PBMCs, or as DNA extracted from either sample type. TCRbeta CDR3 regions were amplified from genomic DNA using the immunoSEQ Assay, a bias-controlled multiplex PCR. The study's own analysis went as follows. Within the assay, amplification of reference gene primers was used to estimate how many nucleated cells each sample contained. To quantify the absolute abundance of each unique TCRbeta CDR3 rearrangement, sequence reads were collapsed and filtered. For each sample, productive Simpson clonality was calculated as the square root of Simpson's diversity index across productive rearrangements. The clones in this table, taken by TCRdb from immuneACCESS, are in-frame only. Not every clone is retained; where verified, under half of the shortfall comes from an unresolved V gene, and the cause of the rest is unknown. Clone size and the V and J calls come from that table; the DNA yielded D and trimming. Present in this sample are approximately 200,000 clones, around 88% of which were seen just once. Around 4% of the sample goes to the ten largest clones.

Including cysteine and phenylalanine, the CDR3 has 13 amino acids. The only DNA kept is the CDR3, 39 bases in frame from the first base. CDR1 and CDR2 are drawn from the germline V gene: SNHLY, FYNNEI. V drops 8 bases and J drops 5 bases, leaving 15 bases in between. The rearranged segments are TRBV2 and TRBJ1-2, with the identity of the D gene unclear. The sample comprised peripheral blood. The clonotype comes from a woman aged 30 to 39 with acute or convalescent COVID-19. The CDR3 protein is CASSPTARYGYTF. The nucleotide sequence reads TGTGCCAGCTCACCCACAGCACGTTATGGCTACACCTTC.